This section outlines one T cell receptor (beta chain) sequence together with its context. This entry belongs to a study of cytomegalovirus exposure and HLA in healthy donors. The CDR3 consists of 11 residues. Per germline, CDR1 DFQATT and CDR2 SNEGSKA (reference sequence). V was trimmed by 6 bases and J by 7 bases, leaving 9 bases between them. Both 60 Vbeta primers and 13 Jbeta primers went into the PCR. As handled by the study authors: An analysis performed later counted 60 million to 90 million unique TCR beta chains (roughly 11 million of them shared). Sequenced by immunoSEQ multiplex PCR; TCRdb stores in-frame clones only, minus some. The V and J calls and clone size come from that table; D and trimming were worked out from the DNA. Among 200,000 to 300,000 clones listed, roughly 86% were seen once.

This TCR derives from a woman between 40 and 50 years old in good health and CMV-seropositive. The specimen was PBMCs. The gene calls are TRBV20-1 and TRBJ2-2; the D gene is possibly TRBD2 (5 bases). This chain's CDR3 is CSARGLGELFF. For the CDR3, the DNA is TGCAGTGCCCGCGGACTCGGGGAGCTGTTTTTT.